This TCR beta chain was profiled in a study of T-cell memory formation after mild COVID-19. On the study more broadly: TCR clusters mostly belonged to single donors.

The CDR3 is 15 amino acids. Trimming removed 11 bases from V and 4 bases from J, with 21 bases in between. Germline CDR1 is LNHNV and CDR2 is YYDKDF (reference sequence). Study-wide findings and caveats: Several responding clones turned up in pre-infection memory, indicating that cross-reactive memory may have taken part.

Details on this clonotype: The antigen remains undetermined.

Employing constant-segment primers, 5'RACE generated TCR alpha and TCR beta cDNA libraries bearing sample barcodes and UMIs. TCRdb ran MiXCR on the 5' RACE reads and lists one entry per CDR3 protein. Of roughly 140,000 distinct CDR3 sequences listed, 14% were seen once; the top ten hold about 29%. The clonotype was recovered from an adult woman who had mild COVID-19 (a few samples of this study predate the infection). Cell type and time point are not known. The source material was PBMCs or a T cell subset sorted from them (not recorded which). V and J are TRBV15 and TRBJ1-3; D call uncertain. The CDR3 DNA follows: TGTGCCTCAACCCCCGGGTTCGCGATGGGAAACACCATATATTTT. Translation gives CASTPGFAMGNTIYF.